This T cell receptor (beta chain) stems from a study of spatial heterogeneity in lung cancer. The overall study: Samples were donated by 72 untreated early-stage non-small cell lung cancer patients.

TCR cDNA molecules each had a unique molecular identifier. TCRdb re-called the 5' RACE reads with MiXCR, one entry per CDR3 protein. The table shows about 120,000 distinct CDR3 sequences, with more than 9% occurring only once. Regarding the study as a whole: TCRs found ubiquitously expanded in tumor appeared in blood more at resection than at follow-up.

The time point: blood at routine non-recurrence follow-up after resection. Unsorted tumor, nontumor lung tissue or cryopreserved PBMC supplied the whole RNA. This CDR3 contains 15 residues. Germline V gene sequence: CDR1 MNHEY, CDR2 SMNVEV (reference sequence). V was clipped by 2 bases and J by 10 bases; unmatched bases: 11. About this clonotype itself: Antigen: not known.

The starting material was PBMCs, obtained at follow-up. The rearrangement links TRBV27 to TRBJ1-2; 9 positions agree with TRBD1. The receptor's source is a male donor with early-stage non-small cell lung cancer. The DNA for the CDR3 is TGTGCCAGCAGTTTAAAGTGGACAGGGGAATTGGACTACACCTTC. It codes for CASSLKWTGELDYTF.